The next 23 T cell receptor beta chains were all read from a single sample in a study of blood T cell repertoires in COVID-19. Profiled with immunoSEQ multiplex PCR; TCRdb holds only in-frame clones, not every one. This sample has about 55,000 clones; about 70% occur once, and the top ten carry 11% to 15%. The sample taken for sequencing was peripheral blood. The source of these receptors is an older woman with acute or convalescent COVID-19.

This chain uses TRBV6-5 with TRBJ2-1; TRBD1 agrees at 8 bases. V lost 7 bases and J lost 8; bases outside the gene matches: 10. Looked up from germline, CDR1 is MNHEY and CDR2 is SVGAGI. The length of the CDR3 is 14 residues. The DNA of the CDR3 is TGTGCCAGCACCGACGACAGGGGAGGAGATGAGCAGTTCTTC. This translates into CASTDDRGGDEQFF.

This chain joins TRBV19 and TRBJ2-2; 7 bases are a match to TRBD1. J gave up 4 bases and V 0 bases, and 5 bases lay outside the gene matches. The CDR3 runs to 16 residues. Germline values: CDR1 LNHDA, CDR2 SQIVND (reference sequence). The CDR3 sequence is CASSIERGRGTGELFF. As DNA, the CDR3 is TGTGCCAGTAGTATAGAGAGGGGGCGCGGCACCGGGGAGCTGTTTTTT.

The chain employs TRBV27 and TRBJ1-1; TRBD1 matches 8 bases. CDR1 is MNHEY, CDR2 SMNVEV, per germline (reference sequence). The CDR3 covers 14 residues. J gave up 0 bases and V 6 bases, and 3 bases lay outside the gene matches. This chain's CDR3 is CASRYRGVNTEAFF. As DNA, the CDR3 is TGTGCCAGCAGGTACAGGGGGGTGAACACTGAAGCTTTCTTT.

The chain joins TRBV13 to TRBJ1-4, with D possibly being TRBD1 (6 bases). The CDR3 spans 19 residues. Germline V gene lookup returns CDR1 PRHDT and CDR2 FYEKMQ (reference sequence). Trimming cost V 1 base and J 8 bases, with 26 bases left between them. This CDR3 is CASSLAARWGRGEREKLFF. DNA for the CDR3: TGTGCCAGCAGCTTAGCTGCCCGGTGGGGCAGGGGAGAGAGGGAAAAACTGTTTTTT.

This clone showed up just a few times. This chain links TRBV12-3 or TRBV12-4 with TRBJ1-1, with D hard to call. CDR3 size: 13 residues. V gave up 7 bases and J gave up 1 base, with 10 bases separating them. The CDR3 DNA sequence: TGTGCCAGCATCCTATCGGGGAACACTGAAGCTTTCTTT. Translation: CASILSGNTEAFF.

The sample holds a few counts of this clone. V and J are TRBV7-6 and TRBJ1-6, with 9 bases fitting TRBD1. Per the germline V gene, CDR1 is SGHVS and CDR2 is FNYEAQ. This CDR3 spans 15 amino acids. V was clipped by 2 bases and J by 7 bases; unmatched bases: 3. The CDR3, as DNA: TGTGCCAGCAGCTTAACGACAGGGGGGAATTCACCCCTCCACTTT. It translates to CASSLTTGGNSPLHF.

This chain uses TRBV7-3 with TRBJ2-3; D may be TRBD2 (5 bases). Germline values: CDR1 SGHTA, CDR2 FQGTGA. V gave up 1 base and J gave up 3 bases, with 11 bases separating them. CDR3 length equals 15 residues. CDR3 nucleotides: TGTGCCAGCAGCTTAAAACCGGGGTTGACAGATACGCAGTATTTT. Its protein product is CASSLKPGLTDTQYF.

This clone was counted a single time. The chain employs TRBV19 and TRBJ1-3; D gene uncertain. This CDR3 has 15 residues. The germline gives CDR1 LNHDA, CDR2 SQIVND (reference sequence). V dropped 1 base and J dropped 2 bases, with 9 bases sitting between them. Here the CDR3 reads CASSIGGRAGNTIYF. As DNA, the CDR3 is TGTGCCAGTAGTATAGGAGGGAGAGCTGGAAACACCATATATTTT.

This clone was seen just once. The genes are TRBV6-5 and TRBJ1-4; D ambiguous. The germline CDR1 and CDR2 sequences are MNHEY and SVGAGI. This CDR3 region has 15 residues. V shed 6 bases and J shed 4 bases, with 15 bases lying between them. The CDR3 DNA sequence: TGTGCCAGCAGGCGGGGAGGCAGTCTTAATGAAAAACTGTTTTTT. Protein: CASRRGGSLNEKLFF.

This chain links TRBV30 with TRBJ1-3; tentative D call: TRBD1 (6 bases). The germline CDR1 and CDR2 sequences are GTSNPN and SVGIG (reference sequence). Trimming removed 3 bases at V and 0 bases at J, with 12 bases between. CDR3 length: 15 residues. CDR3 coding DNA: TGTGCCTGGAGCCGGGACATCCTCTCTGGAAACACCATATATTTT. As protein: CAWSRDILSGNTIYF.

This rearrangement joins TRBV7-6 to TRBJ2-2, with D perhaps TRBD2 (6 bases). The germline V gene has CDR1 SGHVS and CDR2 FNYEAQ. This CDR3 spans 14 amino acids. V was clipped by 0 bases and J by 8 bases, with 10 bases between them. The CDR3 nucleotides are TGTGCCAGCAGCTTAGCATCACGGGGGGGGGAGCTGTTTTTT. Protein sequence: CASSLASRGGELFF. Based on the CDR3 plus reference TRBV7-6 and TRBJ2-2, the full variable domain is GAGVSQSPRYKVTKRGQDVALRCDPISGHVSLYWYRQALGQGPEFLTYFNYEAQQDKSGLPNDRFSAERPEGSISTLTIQRTEQRDSAMYRCASSLASRGGELFFGEGSRLTVL.

The chain joins TRBV6-6 to TRBJ1-5, with D possibly being TRBD1 (6 bases). CDR1 MNHNY and CDR2 SVGAGI come from the germline V gene (reference sequence). V dropped 0 bases and J dropped 3 bases, with 9 bases sitting between them. The CDR3 has 15 residues. Here the CDR3 DNA reads TGTGCCAGCAGTTACTCGGGGGACATCAATCAGCCCCAGCATTTT. Its translation is CASSYSGDINQPQHF.

The V call is TRBV7-6, the J call TRBJ2-1, with 11 bases fitting TRBD2. The CDR3 totals 15 residues. V lost 0 bases and J lost 5; bases outside the gene matches: 0. Per the germline V gene, CDR1 is SGHVS and CDR2 is FNYEAQ. CDR3 in amino acids: CASSLATSGDNEQFF. Here the CDR3 DNA reads TGTGCCAGCAGCTTAGCGACTAGCGGGGACAATGAGCAGTTCTTC.

This sequence joins TRBV19 and TRBJ1-2, with D maybe TRBD1 (6 bases). Germline CDR1 is LNHDA and CDR2 is SQIVND (reference sequence). V lost 7 bases and J 0 bases, leaving 12 bases between the germline ends. CDR3 length: 14 amino acids. The CDR3 DNA sequence: TGTGCCAGTACCTCTTGGACAGCTAACTATGGCTACACCTTC. Translated, it gives CASTSWTANYGYTF.

The chain recombines TRBV6-2 or TRBV6-3 with TRBJ1-5; weak D call: TRBD1 (5 bases). The CDR3 loop spans 12 amino acids. Trimming cost V 6 bases and J 11 bases, with 14 bases left between them. Germline CDR1 and CDR2: MNHEY and SVGEGT. The CDR3 loop is CASSLRGGAQHF. The CDR3 DNA reads as TGTGCCAGCAGCTTACGGGGGGGGGCCCAGCATTTT.

The chain is built from TRBV25-1 and TRBJ2-7, with D possibly TRBD2 on 5 matching bases. CDR1 is MGHDK, CDR2 SYGVNS, per germline. The CDR3 contains 14 residues. Trimming took 8 bases from V and 6 from J, leaving 20 bases between them. CDR3 in DNA: TGTGCCAGCGCCACCGGGCCTCGTCGGGGCGAGCAGTACTTC. It specifies CASATGPRRGEQYF.

This clone has just one count. This chain joins TRBV5-6 and TRBJ1-5, with D uncertain. CDR1 SGHDT and CDR2 YYEEEE come from the germline V gene. This CDR3 spans 13 amino acids. V was clipped by 0 bases and J by 7 bases, with 8 bases between them. CDR3 in DNA: TGTGCCAGCAGCTTGGAATACACGCAGCCCCAGCATTTT. Its translation: CASSLEYTQPQHF.

V usage is TRBV9 and J usage is TRBJ2-3, with D maybe TRBD2 (6 bases). Germline assignment: CDR1 SGDLS and CDR2 YYNGEE. V dropped 4 bases and J dropped 6 bases, with 12 bases sitting between them. The CDR3 totals 13 residues. Here the CDR3 reads CASSTTRLDTQYF. CDR3 DNA: TGTGCCAGCAGCACGACTAGATTGGATACGCAGTATTTT.

The J gene is TRBJ2-1, the V gene TRBV25-1; 10 bases are shared with TRBD1. The length of the CDR3 is 15 residues. After removal of 5 bases from V and 4 bases from J, the junction contained 5 bases not matched to a gene. Germline assignment: CDR1 MGHDK and CDR2 SYGVNS. CDR3 DNA sequence: TGTGCCAGCAGTCCTCGGACAGGGGGATACAATGAGCAGTTCTTC. Its translation: CASSPRTGGYNEQFF.

This chain links TRBV4-1 with TRBJ1-1; D uncertain. In germline, CDR1 is MGHRA, CDR2 YSYEKL. V lost 0 bases, J lost 4 bases, and 18 bases lay in between. This CDR3 has 17 amino acids. The DNA of the CDR3 is TGCGCCAGCAGCCAAGATCAGTTCGTCGGGAGGGCCACTGAAGCTTTCTTT. Translation: CASSQDQFVGRATEAFF.

The chain combines TRBV29-1 with TRBJ1-3; 7 bases line up with TRBD1. The ends lost 7 bases at V and 0 bases at J; junction bases unmatched: 3. The CDR3 consists of 13 residues. Germline V gene lookup returns CDR1 SQVTM and CDR2 ANQGSEA. The CDR3 here is CSGYRGSGNTIYF. CDR3 bases: TGCAGCGGTTACAGGGGCTCTGGAAACACCATATATTTT.

The rearrangement uses TRBV19 and TRBJ1-3; maybe TRBD1 (6 bases). Germline CDR1 is LNHDA and CDR2 is SQIVND (reference sequence). Trimming removed 3 bases at V and 4 bases at J, with 19 bases between. This CDR3 contains 17 residues. The CDR3 nucleotides read TGTGCCAGTAGTATGGGATTCGGGGGGGCGTCCGGAAACACCATATATTTT. It encodes CASSMGFGGASGNTIYF.

The J gene is TRBJ2-5, the V gene TRBV3-1 (or the pseudogene TRBV3-2); 9 bases are a match to TRBD1. From germline, CDR1 is LGHDT and CDR2 YNNKEL (reference sequence). V dropped 4 bases and J dropped 5; count of bases not matched to a gene: 11. This CDR3 has 16 amino acids. DNA of the CDR3: TGTGCCAGCAGCCCACTGACAGGGGGAGCGATTGAGACCCAGTACTTC. It specifies CASSPLTGGAIETQYF.